A few counts support the clone carrying this T cell receptor beta chain. No antigen is known for it. These data come from a study of beta chain features in type 1 diabetes. Sort purity for all populations was recorded as exceeding 98%. CDR1 is SGDLS, CDR2 YYNGEE, per germline. V lost 2 bases and J lost 1, with 6 bases in between. This CDR3 is 13 amino acids long. Study-wide points: When VDJ junctions were examined, type 1 diabetes patients showed fewer insertions and more deletions. Researchers report that Type 1 diabetes patients had moderately but significantly shorter TCRB CDR3s across all four CD4+ subsets.

Expressed TCRB transcripts were sequenced because the isolated RNA had all been reverse transcribed beforehand. Produced via immunoSEQ multiplex PCR; TCRdb's table is partial and in-frame only. The repertoire has about 260,000 clones, roughly 21% of them found once; the top ten carry around 0.028%. Input material: naive CD4+ T cells from blood. This receptor was obtained from a woman between 35 and 50 years old with type 1 diabetes. V usage is TRBV9 and J usage is TRBJ1-1; D may be TRBD1 (6 bases). The CDR3 nucleotides are TGTGCCAGCAGCGTGGACAGGAACACTGAAGCTTTCTTT. This sequence encodes CASSVDRNTEAFF.